Sequencing of this T cell receptor (beta chain) was carried out in a study of cytomegalovirus exposure and HLA in healthy donors (dated by TCRdb to between 2016 and 2019). Looking at the study overall: An earlier analysis of roughly 500 of the donors reported roughly 300 Gb of sequence data and around 100 million unique TCR beta sequences obtained from about 200 million T cells. Every repertoire in the discovery cohort had been generated on one and the same sequencing platform. An earlier analysis of approximately 640 of the donors applied high-throughput TCR beta sequencing to assess whether each TCR beta V gene segment acted as functional or pseudogenic. A later genetic analysis used genome-wide SNP genotypes for about 65% of the roughly 700 donors, treating that subset as a discovery cohort. In the later analysis, no new phenotypic data were used to find candidate immune exposures; instead, reliance was placed on TCR beta sequences and their occurrence across donors. The study combined high-throughput TCR immunosequencing, statistical association of individual TCRs with disease status, and machine learning to predict cytomegalovirus infection status. Among 300 to 500 genotyped donors of the cohort, an average of about 240,000 unique TCR beta nucleotide sequences was sequenced per donor, of which 15% to 20% were non-productive. The aim of the study was to test whether cataloging public T cell receptors could identify signatures of past pathogen exposure. The number of typed donors differed by locus: about 620-640 for A, B, C, DRB1 and DQB1; 500 to 550 for DQA1; 606 for DPA1; and roughly 450 for DPB1. Roughly 5 DR-DQ haplotypes were handled as single units for association and clustering because linkage in the cohort was strong. A separate validation cohort of roughly 130 different subjects was used in addition to the 666-subject first cohort. Of the roughly 420 genotyped donors, 81% were placed in the genetic ancestry cluster associated with self-reported Caucasian donors. An early release that covered more than 550 HLA-typed donors contained approximately 300 gigabases of sequencing data and 85 million to 100 million unique TCR sequences. Both class I and class II loci were covered by HLA typing, at four-digit resolution. Using immunosequencing, the study profiled T cell repertoires from fewer than 700 subjects and related those repertoires to cytomegalovirus serostatus. To study patterns of TCR occurrence, a later analysis re-analyzed previously published TCR beta repertoires from 650 to 750 donors and added high-resolution HLA genotyping. Donor age, sex, ethnicity and CMV serostatus were compiled together with the repertoire data. Results the study describes overall, beyond this receptor: Broadly in line with IMGT annotations, most TCR beta V segments showed up in productive rearrangements about 90% or about 30% of the time in an earlier analysis of approximately 640 of the donors. Roughly uniform sequencing depth across donors was assumed in presence/absence analyses, although this assumption may not hold. A group of highly shared sequence variants was considered likely to be a technical artifact of the sequencing pipeline. Because some donors lacked HLA typing at each locus, the association tests relied only on the typed subset. According to a later analysis, TCR association rates differed among HLA loci, with DRB1 alleles showing the most associated TCRs and HLA-C alleles showing the fewest. In a later analysis, HLA-associated TCR beta chains showed more clonal expansion and lower generation probabilities than non-associated chains that were equally common. Some IMGT-functional V segments, including TRBV6-2 and TRBV6-3, could not be distinguished by the 87-base-pair reads and were therefore excluded. Compared with the approximately 710-donor mean, donors in an Asian-associated ancestry cluster had fewer N-insertions in productive TCRs, according to a later genetic analysis. In a later analysis, most CMV-associated TCR beta chains were found to appear HLA-restricted, with HLA associations seemingly driven largely by CMV exposure. For the cohort, immune exposure information was limited to CMV serostatus. In a later analysis, several top co-occurrence clusters were reported to appear linked to parvovirus B19, influenza, CMV and Epstein-Barr virus. In this cohort, only TCR beta chains were sequenced, and detectable features were limited by the absence of alpha or paired-chain data. Correlated functional status among segregating V segments might reflect linkage disequilibrium, but an unknown experimental factor could not be ruled out. Most TCR sequences were seen in very few donors, while some public TCRs were found in many individuals. A further reported finding was that TCR beta sequences accurately predicted the HLA-A and HLA-B alleles for most subjects in the first cohort. Strong co-occurrence of HLA alleles, especially DR and DQ, made assigning TCR associations to individual alleles difficult. The authors suggested that the approach could potentially be extended to other disease states and immunological phenotypes. The earlier analysis of some 540 of the donors excluded 15 to 20 rarely observed V segments, including chromosome 9 orphons, because counts were too low. A total of 150 to 200 TCR beta chains were listed by the study as associated with cytomegalovirus. A later genetic analysis associated a missense DCLRE1C variant with V-gene and J-gene trimming of TCR beta chains, and an independent cohort replicated the association. The classifier was reported to diagnose cytomegalovirus status with high specificity and sensitivity in both the original and validation cohorts. In a later analysis, over 15,000 TCR beta sequences were associated with specific HLA alleles at a false discovery rate of 0.05. A few of the identified cytomegalovirus-associated TCR beta chains were confirmed in vitro to be specific for cytomegalovirus antigens.

Library preparation used the immunoSEQ multiplex PCR assay. A mixture of 60 forward primers for TCR Vbeta segments and 13 reverse primers for TCR Jbeta segments was used in the multiplex PCR. The CDR3 region of rearranged TCR beta genes was amplified from genomic DNA by a multiplex PCR assay. On the Illumina HiSeq System, the amplified TCR beta libraries were sequenced as 87-base-pair reads. In the paper's pipeline: Across the 670 or so repertoires, a later analysis counted roughly 77 million unique TCR beta chains, roughly 11 million of which were shared by at least two donors. Raw reads were error-corrected and collapsed into unique sequences by a nearest-neighbor algorithm in which closely related sequences were merged to remove PCR and sequencing errors. V, D and J gene segments were assigned by aligning CDR3 sequences to IMGT reference sequences. Each retained sequence needed at least a six-nucleotide match to both a V gene segment and a J gene segment. A rearrangement counted as productive if the CDR3 had no stop codons and remained in frame with V and J, and every other rearrangement counted as non-productive. CDR3 was defined according to IMGT convention as the region running from the second conserved V-encoded cysteine to the conserved J-encoded phenylalanine. In an earlier analysis of around 570 of the donors, sequences lacking an unambiguous match to a single V gene segment were excluded. In an earlier analysis of more than 500 of the donors, a V segment was called functional when productive rearrangements were above 56.7%, and segregating when the standard deviation between donors exceeded 5%. To diagnose cytomegalovirus status from the catalog of TCR beta chain sequences, a statistical classification framework was built. In a later analysis, TCR nucleotide sequences were compared against IMGT/GENE-DB human TR gene sequences so that V and J genes could be assigned. A later analysis assigned CDR3 sequences and most-parsimonious VDJ recombination scenarios with the TCRdist pipeline. In a later analysis, every TCR beta chain was defined by the combination of its CDR3 amino acid sequence and its V-gene family, and reads without a unique V-gene family were dropped. As a way to deal with suspected cross-contamination and a sequencing artifact, a later analysis dropped hundreds of nucleotide sequences that were highly shared and had low generation probability. In a later analysis, a clonal expansion index was calculated for each public chain from normalized within-repertoire ranks of inferred template counts. In a later analysis, generation probabilities were computed using a VDJ recombination model fitted to out-of-frame rearrangements, and the results were checked against IGoR. A later analysis scored TCR-TCR, TCR-HLA and TCR-CMV co-occurrence with hypergeometric tests, applying a repertoire-size bias correction to TCR pairs. A later analysis estimated false discovery rates by permuting HLA or CMV assignments 20 times. In a later analysis, co-occurring TCRs were grouped with DBSCAN, and TCRdist sequence similarity was added when clustering was performed within HLA-allele-positive subsets. Co-occurrence clustering excluded repertoires with fewer than 30,000 or more than 120,000 public chains, plus five with anomalous nucleotide sharing. The source is immuneACCESS, and TCRdb retained only in-frame sequences with V and J called. Part of the clones is not carried over; for the studies checked, unresolved V genes explain less than half of this, and the remainder is unexplained. Clonal size and the V and J genes are those of that table, whereas D and trimming came from the DNA. This sample lists fewer than 200,000 clones; 80% were detected once. About 9.5% of the sample comes from the top ten.

The cohort consisted of 650 to 850 healthy bone marrow donors. All cohort members were sampled while nominally healthy, although unrecorded immune exposures were likely present. The donor was CMV seropositive and belonged to the group of 250 to 300 seropositive cohort members. A peripheral blood sample was provided by each donor, and peripheral blood mononuclear cells were used for TCR beta sequencing. The Qiagen DNeasy Blood Extraction Kit was used to extract genomic DNA from the blood cell samples. CDR1 and CDR2, looked up from the germline V gene, are SQVTM and ANQGSEA. The germline ends are 13 bases apart after V is trimmed by 6 bases and J by 2 bases. The CDR3 starts with the cysteine, ends with the phenylalanine, and has 13 residues. Here the CDR3 DNA is all that survives: 39 bases in frame from base 1. Comment on this clone: Its antigen remains undetermined. No base quality information exists; no much larger clone differs at one position.

The chain employs TRBV29-1 and TRBJ2-5, and TRBD2 may be the D gene, going by 6 matching bases. The sequencing sample was made of PBMCs. This TCR was sampled from a man between 18 and 29 years old in good health and CMV-seropositive. The DNA sequence is given as TGCAGCGTCCCGGGACTCTCTCAAGAGACCCAGTACTTC. It translates to CSVPGLSQETQYF.